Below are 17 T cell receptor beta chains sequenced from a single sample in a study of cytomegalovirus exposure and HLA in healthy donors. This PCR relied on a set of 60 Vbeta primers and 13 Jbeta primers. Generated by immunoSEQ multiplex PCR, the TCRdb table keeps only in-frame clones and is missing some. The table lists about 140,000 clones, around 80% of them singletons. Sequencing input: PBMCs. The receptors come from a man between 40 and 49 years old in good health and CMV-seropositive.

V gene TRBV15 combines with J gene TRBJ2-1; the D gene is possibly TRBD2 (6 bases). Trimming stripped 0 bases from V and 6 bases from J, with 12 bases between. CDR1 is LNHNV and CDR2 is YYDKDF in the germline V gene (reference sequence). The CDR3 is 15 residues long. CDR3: CATSRDPGTRNEQFF. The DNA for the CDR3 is TGTGCCACCAGCAGAGATCCGGGGACTCGCAATGAGCAGTTCTTC.

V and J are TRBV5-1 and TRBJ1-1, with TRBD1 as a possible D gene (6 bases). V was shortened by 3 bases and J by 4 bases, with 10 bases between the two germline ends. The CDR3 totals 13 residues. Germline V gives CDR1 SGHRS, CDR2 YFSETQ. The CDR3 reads CASSWTAATEAFF. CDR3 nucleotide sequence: TGCGCCAGCAGCTGGACAGCCGCCACTGAAGCTTTCTTT.

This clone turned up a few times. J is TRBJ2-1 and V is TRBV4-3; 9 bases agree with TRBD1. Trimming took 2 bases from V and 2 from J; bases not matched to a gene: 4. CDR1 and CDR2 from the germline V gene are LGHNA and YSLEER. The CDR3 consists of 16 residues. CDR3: CASSQPGQGTYNEQFF. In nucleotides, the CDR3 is TGCGCCAGCAGCCAACCGGGACAGGGTACCTACAATGAGCAGTTCTTC.

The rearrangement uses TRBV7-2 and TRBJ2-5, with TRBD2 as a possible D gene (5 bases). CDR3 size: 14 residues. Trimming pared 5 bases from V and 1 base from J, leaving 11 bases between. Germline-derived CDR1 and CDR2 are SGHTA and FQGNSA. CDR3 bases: TGTGCCAGCAGCCGACGGACTGGCCAAGAGACCCAGTACTTC. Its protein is CASSRRTGQETQYF. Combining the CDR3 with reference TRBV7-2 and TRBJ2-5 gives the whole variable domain GAGVSQSPSNKVTEKGKDVELRCDPISGHTALYWYRQSLGQGLEFLIYFQGNSAPDKSGLPSDRFSAERTGGSVSTLTIQRTQQEDSAVYLCASSRRTGQETQYFGPGTRLLVL.

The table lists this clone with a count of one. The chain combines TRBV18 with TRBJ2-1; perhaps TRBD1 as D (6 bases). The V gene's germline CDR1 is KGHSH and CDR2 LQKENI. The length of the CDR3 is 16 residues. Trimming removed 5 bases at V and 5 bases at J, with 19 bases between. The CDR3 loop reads CASSSVGALRDNEQFF. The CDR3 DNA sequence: TGTGCCAGCTCATCTGTGGGGGCCTTACGGGACAATGAGCAGTTCTTC. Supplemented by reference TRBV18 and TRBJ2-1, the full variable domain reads NAGVMQNPRHLVRRRGQEARLRCSPMKGHSHVYWYRQLPEEGLKFMVYLQKENIIDESGMPKERFSAEFPKEGPSILRIQQVVRGDSAAYFCASSSVGALRDNEQFFGPGTRLTVL.

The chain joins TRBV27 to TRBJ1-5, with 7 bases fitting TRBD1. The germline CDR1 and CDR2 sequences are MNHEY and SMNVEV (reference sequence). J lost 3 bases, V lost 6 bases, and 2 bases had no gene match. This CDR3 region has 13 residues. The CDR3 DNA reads TGTGCCAGCAGGGGACAGCCCAATCAGCCCCAGCATTTT. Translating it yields CASRGQPNQPQHF.

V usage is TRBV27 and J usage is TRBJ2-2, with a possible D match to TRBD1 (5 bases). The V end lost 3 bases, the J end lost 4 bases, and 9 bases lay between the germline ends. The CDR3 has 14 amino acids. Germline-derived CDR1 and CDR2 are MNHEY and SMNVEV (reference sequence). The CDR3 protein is CASSFGRATGELFF. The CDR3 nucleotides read TGTGCCAGCAGTTTCGGCAGGGCCACCGGGGAGCTGTTTTTT.

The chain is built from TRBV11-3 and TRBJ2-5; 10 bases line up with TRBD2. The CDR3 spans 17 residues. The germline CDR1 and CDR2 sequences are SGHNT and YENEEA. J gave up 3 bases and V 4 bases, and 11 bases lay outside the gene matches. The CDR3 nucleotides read TGTGCCAGCAGCTCAGGGACCAGCGGGAGGGCGGAAGAGACCCAGTACTTC. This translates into CASSSGTSGRAEETQYF.

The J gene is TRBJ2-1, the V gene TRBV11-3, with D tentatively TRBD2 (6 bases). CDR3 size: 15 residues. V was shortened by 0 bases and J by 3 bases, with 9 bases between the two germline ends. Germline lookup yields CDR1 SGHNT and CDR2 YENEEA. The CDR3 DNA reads TGTGCCAGCAGCTTAGAATTGGGACTCTACAATGAGCAGTTCTTC. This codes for CASSLELGLYNEQFF.

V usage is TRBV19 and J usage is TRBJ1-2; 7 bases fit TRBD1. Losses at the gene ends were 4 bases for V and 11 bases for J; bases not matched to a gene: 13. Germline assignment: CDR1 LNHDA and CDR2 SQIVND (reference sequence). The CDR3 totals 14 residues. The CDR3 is CASSKEGTALWYTF. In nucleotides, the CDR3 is TGTGCCAGTAGTAAAGAAGGGACAGCGTTGTGGTACACCTTC.

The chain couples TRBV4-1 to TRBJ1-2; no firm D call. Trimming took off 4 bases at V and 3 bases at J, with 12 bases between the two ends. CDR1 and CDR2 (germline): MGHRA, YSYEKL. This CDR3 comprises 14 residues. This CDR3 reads CASSLLDTDYGYTF. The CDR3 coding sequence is TGCGCCAGCAGCCTACTCGATACCGACTATGGCTACACCTTC.

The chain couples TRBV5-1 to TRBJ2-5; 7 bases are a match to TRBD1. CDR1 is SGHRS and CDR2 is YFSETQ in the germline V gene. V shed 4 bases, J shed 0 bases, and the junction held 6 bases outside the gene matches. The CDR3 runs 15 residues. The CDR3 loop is CASSLGTVNQETQYF. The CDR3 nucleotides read TGCGCCAGCAGCCTAGGGACAGTTAACCAAGAGACCCAGTACTTC. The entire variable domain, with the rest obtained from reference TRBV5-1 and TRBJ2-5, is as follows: KAGVTQTPRYLIKTRGQQVTLSCSPISGHRSVSWYQQTPGQGLQFLFEYFSETQRNKGNFPGRFSGRQFSNSRSEMNVSTLELGDSALYLCASSLGTVNQETQYFGPGTRLLVL.

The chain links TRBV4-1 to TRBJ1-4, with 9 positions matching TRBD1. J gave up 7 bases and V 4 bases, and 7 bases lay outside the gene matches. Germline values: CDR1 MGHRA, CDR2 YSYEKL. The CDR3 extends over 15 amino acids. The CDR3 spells CASSLRQGGGEKLFF. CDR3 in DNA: TGCGCCAGCAGCCTTCGACAGGGGGGGGGTGAAAAACTGTTTTTT.

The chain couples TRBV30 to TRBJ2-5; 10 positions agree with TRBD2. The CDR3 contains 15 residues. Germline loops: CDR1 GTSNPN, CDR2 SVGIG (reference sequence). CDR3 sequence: CARTSGTSLQETQYF. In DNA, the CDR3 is TGTGCACGAACTAGCGGGACCAGCCTCCAAGAGACCCAGTACTTC.

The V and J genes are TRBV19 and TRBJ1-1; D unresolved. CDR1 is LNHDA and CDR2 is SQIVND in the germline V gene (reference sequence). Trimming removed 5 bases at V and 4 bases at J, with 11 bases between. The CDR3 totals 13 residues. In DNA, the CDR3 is TGTGCCAGTAGTGTTACAGTATTCACTGAAGCTTTCTTT. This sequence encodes CASSVTVFTEAFF. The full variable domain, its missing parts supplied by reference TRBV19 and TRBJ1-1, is DGGITQSPKYLFRKEGQNVTLSCEQNLNHDAMYWYRQDPGQGLRLIYYSQIVNDFQKGDIAEGYSVSREKKESFPLTVTSAQKNPTAFYLCASSVTVFTEAFFGQGTRLTVV.

CDR3 sequence: CATPPTSGAYNEQFF. The CDR3 DNA reads TGTGCCACTCCACCCACTAGCGGGGCCTACAATGAGCAGTTCTTC. J is TRBJ2-1 and V is TRBV6-7, with 10 nucleotides matching TRBD2. TRBV6-7 carries the ORF label, with uncertain function. The junction had 8 bases not matched to a gene; V was cut back by 10 bases and J by 2 bases. The CDR3 totals 15 residues.

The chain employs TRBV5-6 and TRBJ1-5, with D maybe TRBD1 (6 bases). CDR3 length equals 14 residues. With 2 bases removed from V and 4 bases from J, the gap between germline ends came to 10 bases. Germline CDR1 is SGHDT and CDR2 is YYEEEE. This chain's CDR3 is CASSFWDINQPQHF. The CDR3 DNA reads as TGTGCCAGCAGCTTTTGGGACATAAATCAGCCCCAGCATTTT.